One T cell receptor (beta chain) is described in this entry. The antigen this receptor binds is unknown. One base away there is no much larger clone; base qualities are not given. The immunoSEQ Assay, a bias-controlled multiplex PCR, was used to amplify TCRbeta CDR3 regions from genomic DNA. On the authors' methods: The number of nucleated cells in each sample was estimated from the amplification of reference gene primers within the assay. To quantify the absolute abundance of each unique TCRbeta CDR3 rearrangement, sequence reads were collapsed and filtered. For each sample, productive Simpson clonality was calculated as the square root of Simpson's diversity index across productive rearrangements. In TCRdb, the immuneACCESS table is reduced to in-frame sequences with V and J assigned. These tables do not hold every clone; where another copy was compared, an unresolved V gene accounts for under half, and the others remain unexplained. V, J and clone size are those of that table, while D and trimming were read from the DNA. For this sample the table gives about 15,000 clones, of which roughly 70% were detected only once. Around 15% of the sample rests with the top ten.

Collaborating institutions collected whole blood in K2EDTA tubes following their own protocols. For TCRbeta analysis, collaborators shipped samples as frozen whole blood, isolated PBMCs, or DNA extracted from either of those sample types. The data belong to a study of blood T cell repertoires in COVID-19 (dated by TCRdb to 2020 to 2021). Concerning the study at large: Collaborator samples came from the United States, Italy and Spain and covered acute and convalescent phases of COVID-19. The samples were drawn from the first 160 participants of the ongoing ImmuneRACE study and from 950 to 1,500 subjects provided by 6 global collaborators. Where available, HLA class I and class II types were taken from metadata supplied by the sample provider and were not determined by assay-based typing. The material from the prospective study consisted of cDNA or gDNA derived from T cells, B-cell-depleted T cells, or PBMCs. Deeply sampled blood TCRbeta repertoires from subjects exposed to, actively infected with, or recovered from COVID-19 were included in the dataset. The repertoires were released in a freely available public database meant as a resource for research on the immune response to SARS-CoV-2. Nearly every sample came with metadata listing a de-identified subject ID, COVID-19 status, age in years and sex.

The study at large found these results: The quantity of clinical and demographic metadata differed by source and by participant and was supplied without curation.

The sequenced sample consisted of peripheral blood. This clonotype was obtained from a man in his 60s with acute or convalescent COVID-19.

In nucleotide form, the sequence is TGTGCCAGCAGCTTAGATGTGTCGGGTAATGAGCAGTTCTTC. It specifies CASSLDVSGNEQFF. The chain joins TRBV7-9 to TRBJ2-1; the D gene assignment is ambiguous. The germline V gene (reference sequence) gives CDR1 as SEHNR and CDR2 as FQNEAQ. Reading from cysteine to phenylalanine, the CDR3 counts 14 amino acids. The retained sequence is limited to the CDR3, 42 bases, with the frame set at the first base. V is reduced by 1 base and J by 7 bases, leaving a spacing of 11 bases between them.